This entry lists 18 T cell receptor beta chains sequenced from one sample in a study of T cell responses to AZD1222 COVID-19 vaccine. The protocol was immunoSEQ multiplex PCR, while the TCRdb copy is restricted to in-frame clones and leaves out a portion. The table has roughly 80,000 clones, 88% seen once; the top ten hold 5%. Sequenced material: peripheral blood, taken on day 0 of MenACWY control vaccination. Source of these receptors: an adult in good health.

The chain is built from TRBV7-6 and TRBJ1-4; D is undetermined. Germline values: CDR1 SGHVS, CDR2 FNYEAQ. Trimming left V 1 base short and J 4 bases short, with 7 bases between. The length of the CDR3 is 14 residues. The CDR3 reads CASSLGAFNEKLFF. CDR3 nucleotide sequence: TGTGCCAGCAGCTTAGGAGCGTTTAATGAAAAACTGTTTTTT. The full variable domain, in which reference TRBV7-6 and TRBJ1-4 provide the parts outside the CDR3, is GAGVSQSPRYKVTKRGQDVALRCDPISGHVSLYWYRQALGQGPEFLTYFNYEAQQDKSGLPNDRFSAERPEGSISTLTIQRTEQRDSAMYRCASSLGAFNEKLFFGSGTQLSVL.

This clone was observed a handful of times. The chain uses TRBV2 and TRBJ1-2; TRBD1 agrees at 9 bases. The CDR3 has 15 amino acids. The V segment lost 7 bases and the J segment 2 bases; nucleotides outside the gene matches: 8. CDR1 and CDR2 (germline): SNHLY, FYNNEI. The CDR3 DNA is TGTGCCAGCATCCATGGGACAGGGCAGAACTATGGCTACACCTTC. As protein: CASIHGTGQNYGYTF.

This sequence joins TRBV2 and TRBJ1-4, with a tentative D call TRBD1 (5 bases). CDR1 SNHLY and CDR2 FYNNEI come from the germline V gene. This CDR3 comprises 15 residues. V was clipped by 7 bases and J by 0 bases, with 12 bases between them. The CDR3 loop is CASMGTVATNEKLFF. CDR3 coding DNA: TGTGCCAGCATGGGGACTGTCGCAACTAATGAAAAACTGTTTTTT.

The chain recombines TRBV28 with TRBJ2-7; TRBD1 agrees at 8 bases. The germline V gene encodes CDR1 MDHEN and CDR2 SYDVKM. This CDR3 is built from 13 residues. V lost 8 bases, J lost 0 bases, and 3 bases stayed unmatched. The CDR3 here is CASRDRRSYEQYF. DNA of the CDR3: TGTGCCAGCCGGGACAGGCGCTCCTACGAGCAGTACTTC. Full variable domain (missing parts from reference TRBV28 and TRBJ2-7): DVKVTQSSRYLVKRTGEKVFLECVQDMDHENMFWYRQDPGLGLRLIYFSYDVKMKEKGDIPEGYSVSREKKERFSLILESASTNQTSMYLCASRDRRSYEQYFGPGTRLTVT.

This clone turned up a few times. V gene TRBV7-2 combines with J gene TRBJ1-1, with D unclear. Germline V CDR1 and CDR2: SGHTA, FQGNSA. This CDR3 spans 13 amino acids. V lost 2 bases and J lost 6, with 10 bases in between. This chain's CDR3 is CASSLPHGAEAFF. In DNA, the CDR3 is TGTGCCAGCAGCTTACCTCATGGGGCTGAAGCTTTCTTT.

In DNA form, the CDR3 reads TGTGCCAGCAGTTTATCCGCAGGGGGCGGATTCGGAGAGACCCAGTACTTC. This encodes CASSLSAGGGFGETQYF. The rearrangement joins TRBV27 to TRBJ2-5, with TRBD1 matching 8 bases. Per germline, CDR1 MNHEY and CDR2 SMNVEV (reference sequence). The CDR3 has 17 amino acids. Losses at the gene ends were 0 bases for V and 4 bases for J; bases not matched to a gene: 10.

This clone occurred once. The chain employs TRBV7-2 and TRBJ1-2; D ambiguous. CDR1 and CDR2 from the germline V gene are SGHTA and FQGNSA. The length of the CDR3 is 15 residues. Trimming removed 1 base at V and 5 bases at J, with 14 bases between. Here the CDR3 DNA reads TGTGCCAGCAGCTTAGGGCAGGTCGGGAATTATGGCTACACCTTC. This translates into CASSLGQVGNYGYTF.

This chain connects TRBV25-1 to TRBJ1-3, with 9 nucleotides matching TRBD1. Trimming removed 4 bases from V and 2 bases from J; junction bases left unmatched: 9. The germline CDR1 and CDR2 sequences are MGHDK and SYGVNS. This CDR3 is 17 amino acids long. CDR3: CASSANPGQGPGNTIYF. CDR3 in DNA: TGTGCCAGCAGTGCCAATCCGGGACAGGGACCTGGAAACACCATATATTTT.

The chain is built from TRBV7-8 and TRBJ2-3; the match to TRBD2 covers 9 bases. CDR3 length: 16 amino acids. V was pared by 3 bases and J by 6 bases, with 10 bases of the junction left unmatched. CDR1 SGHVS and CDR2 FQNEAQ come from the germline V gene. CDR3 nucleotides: TGTGCCAGCAGCTTTAGCGGGGGCTCTATTAGCGATACGCAGTATTTT. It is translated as CASSFSGGSISDTQYF.

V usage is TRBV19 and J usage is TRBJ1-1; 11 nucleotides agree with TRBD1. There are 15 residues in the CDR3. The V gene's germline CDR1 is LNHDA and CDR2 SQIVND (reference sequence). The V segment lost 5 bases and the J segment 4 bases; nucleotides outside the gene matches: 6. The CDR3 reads CASSPWTGGGTEAFF. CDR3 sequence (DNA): TGTGCCAGTAGTCCATGGACAGGGGGCGGCACTGAAGCTTTCTTT.

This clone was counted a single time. CDR3 residues: CASSPAGGSYGYTF. CDR3 in DNA: TGTGCCAGCAGCCCAGCAGGGGGTAGCTATGGCTACACCTTC. The chain employs TRBV11-3 and TRBJ1-2, with 7 bases identical to TRBD1. V shed 5 bases, J shed 4 bases, and the junction held 7 bases outside the gene matches. Germline V gene data show CDR1 as SGHNT and CDR2 as YENEEA. CDR3 length equals 14 residues.

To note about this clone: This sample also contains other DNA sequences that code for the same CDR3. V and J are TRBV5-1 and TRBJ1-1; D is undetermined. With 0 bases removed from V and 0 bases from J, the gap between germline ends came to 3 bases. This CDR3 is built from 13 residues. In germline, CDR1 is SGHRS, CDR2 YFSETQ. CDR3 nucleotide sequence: TGCGCCAGCAGCTTGGCAGTGAACACTGAAGCTTTCTTT. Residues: CASSLAVNTEAFF.

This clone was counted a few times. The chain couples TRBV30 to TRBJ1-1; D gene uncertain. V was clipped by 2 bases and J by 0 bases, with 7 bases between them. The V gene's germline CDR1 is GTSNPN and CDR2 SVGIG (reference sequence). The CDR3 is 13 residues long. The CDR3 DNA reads TGTGCCTGGAGTCCCCATATGAACACTGAAGCTTTCTTT. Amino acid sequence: CAWSPHMNTEAFF. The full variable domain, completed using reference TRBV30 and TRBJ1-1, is SQTIHQWPATLVQPVGSPLSLECTVEGTSNPNLYWYRQAAGRGLQLLFYSVGIGQISSEVPQNLSASRPQDRQFILSSKKLLLSDSGFYLCAWSPHMNTEAFFGQGTRLTVV.

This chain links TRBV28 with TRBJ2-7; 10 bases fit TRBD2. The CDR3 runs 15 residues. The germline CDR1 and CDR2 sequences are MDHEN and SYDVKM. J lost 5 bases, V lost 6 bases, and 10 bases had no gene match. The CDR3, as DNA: TGTGCCAGCAGCTCTATAGCGGGGGGCCAGAACGAGCAGTACTTC. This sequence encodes CASSSIAGGQNEQYF.

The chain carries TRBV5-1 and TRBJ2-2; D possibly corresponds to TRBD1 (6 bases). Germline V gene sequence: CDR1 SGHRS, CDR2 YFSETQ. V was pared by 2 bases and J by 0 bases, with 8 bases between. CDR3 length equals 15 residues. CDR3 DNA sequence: TGCGCCAGCAGCTTCGGGACACCGAACACCGGGGAGCTGTTTTTT. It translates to CASSFGTPNTGELFF.

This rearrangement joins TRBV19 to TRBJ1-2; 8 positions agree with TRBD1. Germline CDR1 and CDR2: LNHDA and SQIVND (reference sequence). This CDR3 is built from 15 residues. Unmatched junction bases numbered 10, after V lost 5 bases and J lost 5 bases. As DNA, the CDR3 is TGTGCCAGTAGTTCTAGGACAGGGTGGATGTATGGCTACACCTTC. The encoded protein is CASSSRTGWMYGYTF.

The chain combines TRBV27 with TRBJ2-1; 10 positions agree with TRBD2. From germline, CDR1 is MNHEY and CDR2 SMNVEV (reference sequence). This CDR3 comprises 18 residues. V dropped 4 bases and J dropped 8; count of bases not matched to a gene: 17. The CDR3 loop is CASSSPRPLAGARHEQFF. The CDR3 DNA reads TGTGCCAGCAGTTCCCCCAGGCCGCTAGCGGGGGCCCGACATGAGCAGTTCTTC.

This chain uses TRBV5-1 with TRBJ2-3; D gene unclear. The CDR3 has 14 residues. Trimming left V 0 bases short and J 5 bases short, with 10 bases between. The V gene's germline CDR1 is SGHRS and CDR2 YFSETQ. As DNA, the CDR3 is TGCGCCAGCAGCTTGGCCGGGCCGGGAGATACGCAGTATTTT. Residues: CASSLAGPGDTQYF.